The subject of this entry is one TCR beta chain. Its specific antigen is unknown. Per-base qualities were not stored, and no clone one base away is much larger. These data come from a study of blood T cell repertoires in COVID-19 (dated by TCRdb to about 2020). Study-wide context: Samples covering the acute and convalescent phases of COVID-19 were provided by collaborators in the United States, Italy and Spain. The prospective study material was composed of cDNA or gDNA derived from T cells, B-cell-depleted T cells, or PBMCs. Deeply sampled blood TCRbeta repertoires from subjects exposed to, actively infected with, or recovered from COVID-19 were included in the dataset. A freely available public database, intended as a resource for researchers studying the immune response to SARS-CoV-2, is where the repertoires were released. Samples were obtained from the ongoing ImmuneRACE study (first 160 participants) and from over 1,000 subjects provided by 6 global collaborators. A de-identified subject ID, COVID-19 status, age in years and sex were almost always included in the sample metadata. Where available, HLA class I and class II types were obtained from metadata supplied by the sample provider rather than from assay-based typing. Beyond this particular receptor, the publication reports: The quantity of clinical and demographic metadata differed by source and by participant and was supplied without curation.

Each collaborating institution followed its own protocols to collect whole blood in K2EDTA tubes. For TCRbeta analysis, collaborators shipped samples as frozen whole blood, isolated PBMCs, or DNA extracted from either of those sample types. The immunoSEQ Assay, a bias-controlled multiplex PCR, was used to amplify TCRbeta CDR3 regions from genomic DNA. Concerning the study's data processing: The number of nucleated cells in each sample was estimated from the amplification of reference gene primers within the assay. To quantify the absolute abundance of each unique TCRbeta CDR3 rearrangement, sequence reads were collapsed and filtered. For each sample, productive Simpson clonality was calculated as the square root of Simpson's diversity index over productive rearrangements. As stored in TCRdb, this immuneACCESS dataset retains in-frame rearrangements with V and J assigned. A fraction of the clones does not appear; measured against another copy, unresolved V genes explain less than half of the discrepancy, and the remainder lacks a known reason. The V and J calls and clone size are taken from that table; D and trimming were inferred from the DNA. For this sample the table gives over 200,000 clones, of which about 86% were detected only once. The top ten hold around 4.4% of the sample.

The sequence was collected from a man aged 50-59 years with active or convalescent COVID-19. Sequences were obtained from peripheral blood.

Here the CDR3 is given as CASSSQGAWSNQPQHF. The DNA is as follows: TGTGCCAGCAGCTCACAGGGGGCTTGGAGCAATCAGCCCCAGCATTTT. The V and J genes are TRBV7-8 and TRBJ1-5; TRBD1 fits 9 bases in the junction. Per the germline V gene, SGHVS is the CDR1 and FQNEAQ is the CDR2. Clipping removes 4 bases from V and 1 base from J, with 5 as the unmatched junction base count. The CDR3 runs 16 amino acids, cysteine and phenylalanine included. The CDR3 DNA has 48 bases and is translated from base 1.